The source of this TCR beta chain is a study of T cell responses to AZD1222 COVID-19 vaccine. The sample holds a few counts of this clone. What it recognizes is unknown. Data came from immunoSEQ multiplex PCR; TCRdb stores just in-frame clones and leaves some out. This table has tens of thousands of clones, roughly 87% appearing once. Study-wide points: Donor demographics were predominantly white British with a female majority; clonal diversity may be underestimated. Per reports, nearly half of all spike-specific TCRs target regions that are unmutated in variants. Only a handful of individuals given AZD1222 were seropositive at baseline. With dominance at 160-218 and 743-854, vaccine-associated CD4 TCRs spanned spike.

This sequence originates from an adult who received the AZD1222 COVID-19 vaccine. Sequences were derived from peripheral blood, sampled 28 days after the second AZD1222 dose.

The CDR3 spells CASSLPTLNTEAFF. Written as DNA, the CDR3 is TGTGCCAGCAGTTTGCCCACCCTGAACACTGAAGCTTTCTTT. This rearrangement joins TRBV28 to TRBJ1-1; D unresolved. V lost 3 bases and J lost 0, with 8 bases in between. The CDR3 contains 14 residues. Germline V gene data show CDR1 as MDHEN and CDR2 as SYDVKM.